One sample yielded the 27 T cell receptor beta chains listed below, sequenced in a study of Ad26.COV2.S vaccination and SARS-CoV-2 variants. Treatment denoted: roughly 20 received Ad26.COV2.S at low or high dose, single or two shots; 5 received placebo; per-sample allocation not given. All samples were drawn on day 63, counting from the first vaccine or placebo injection. TCRdb keeps only in-frame clones here, not all; method: immunoSEQ multiplex PCR. This table holds 380,000 or so clones, around four fifths found once. The specimen was peripheral blood, collected in a trial of Ad26.COV2.S vaccine versus placebo. The receptor source for this set is a person aged 18-60 years who received the Ad26.COV2.S COVID-19 vaccine or a placebo.

This rearrangement joins TRBV27 to TRBJ1-1; D is ambiguous. This CDR3 has 15 amino acids. Trimming shortened V by 2 bases and J by 5 bases, and 15 bases separated the two germline ends. Germline CDR1 and CDR2: MNHEY and SMNVEV (reference sequence). The CDR3 is CASSLERLEKTEAFF. CDR3 DNA: TGTGCCAGCAGTTTAGAGAGACTCGAGAAGACTGAAGCTTTCTTT.

This sequence joins TRBV2 and TRBJ2-6; a possible D gene is TRBD2 (6 bases). The CDR3 totals 16 residues. Germline V gives CDR1 SNHLY, CDR2 FYNNEI. Between the trimmed V and J ends, which lost 6 bases and 4 bases, there was a span of 16 bases. In nucleotides, the CDR3 is TGTGCCAGCAGGGAGGGCAGGACTTCGGGGGCCAACGTCCTGACTTTC. It codes for CASREGRTSGANVLTF.

The rearrangement links TRBV7-9 to TRBJ2-7, with D possibly being TRBD1 or TRBD2 (5 bases each). The CDR3 consists of 13 residues. Germline lookup yields CDR1 SEHNR and CDR2 FQNEAQ (reference sequence). V gave up 4 bases and J gave up 7 bases, with 14 bases separating them. The CDR3 region has the DNA TGTGCCAGCAGCTCAAGTACGGGACGGGAGCAGTACTTC. As protein: CASSSSTGREQYF.

A few counts support this clone. The chain is built from TRBV14 and TRBJ2-7; no clear D. CDR1 and CDR2 (germline): SGHDN, FVKESK. The V end lost 1 base, the J end lost 4 bases, and 8 bases lay between the germline ends. This CDR3 region has 13 residues. DNA for the CDR3: TGTGCCAGCAGCCAAGTTACCGTTTACGAGCAGTACTTC. Translating gives CASSQVTVYEQYF.

The chain joins TRBV11-2 to TRBJ2-1; tentatively, D is TRBD2 (5 bases). This CDR3 is built from 13 residues. Germline V lookup: CDR1 SGHAT, CDR2 FQNNGV. Deletions cut 3 bases from V and 4 bases from J, with 7 bases between. CDR3 in amino acids: CASSFSVYNEQFF. The CDR3 coding sequence is TGTGCCAGCAGCTTTAGCGTGTACAATGAGCAGTTCTTC.

The V call is TRBV6-5, the J call TRBJ1-5; perhaps TRBD1 as D (5 bases). The V end was cut by 0 bases, the J end by 15 bases, with 15 bases between. The germline gives CDR1 MNHEY, CDR2 SVGAGI. The CDR3 consists of 13 residues. CDR3 in amino acids: CASSYSTDNRRHF. CDR3 nucleotides: TGTGCCAGCAGTTACTCGACGGACAACCGCCGGCATTTT.

This clone occurred a few times. The rearrangement uses TRBV4-1 and TRBJ2-2; 7 bases map to TRBD1. Trimming cost V 4 bases and J 3 bases; bases outside gene matches: 5. Germline V gene sequence: CDR1 MGHRA, CDR2 YSYEKL. The CDR3 runs 15 residues. For the CDR3, the DNA is TGCGCCAGCAGCCTAAGACAGGGTCACACCGGGGAGCTGTTTTTT. It encodes CASSLRQGHTGELFF.

This clone was picked up one time. V usage is TRBV7-9 and J usage is TRBJ2-3; no firm D call. Trimming pared 10 bases from V and 4 bases from J, leaving 12 bases between. There are 12 residues in the CDR3. Looked up from germline, CDR1 is SEHNR and CDR2 is FQNEAQ (reference sequence). The CDR3 DNA follows: TGTGCCATCCGGACGCAGGCAGATACGCAGTATTTT. Translating it yields CAIRTQADTQYF.

The CDR3 DNA follows: TGCGCCAGCAGTACCGGGACTAGCGGGAGAGCAGATACGCAGTATTTT. This codes for CASSTGTSGRADTQYF. The chain is built from TRBV5-1 and TRBJ2-3; 14 positions agree with TRBD2. V shed 5 bases, J shed 4 bases, and the junction held 6 bases outside the gene matches. This CDR3 has 16 amino acids. CDR1 and CDR2 from the germline V gene are SGHRS and YFSETQ.

J is TRBJ1-5 and V is TRBV7-9, with 9 bases that match TRBD1. Losses at the gene ends were 5 bases for V and 8 bases for J; bases not matched to a gene: 16. The germline V gene encodes CDR1 SEHNR and CDR2 FQNEAQ (reference sequence). CDR3 size: 17 residues. DNA of the CDR3: TGTGCCAGCAGCCGGGGTGGGGCTACAGGGGGCGCGGAGCCCCAGCATTTT. Residues: CASSRGGATGGAEPQHF.

The chain carries TRBV2 and TRBJ2-5; D perhaps matches TRBD1 (6 bases). CDR1 is SNHLY, CDR2 FYNNEI, per germline. V shed 1 base and J shed 5 bases, with 11 bases lying between them. The CDR3 spans 14 residues. The CDR3: CASSEDRASETQYF. CDR3 bases: TGTGCCAGCAGTGAAGACAGGGCTTCCGAGACCCAGTACTTC.

V usage is TRBV5-1 and J usage is TRBJ1-1; TRBD1 agrees at 7 bases. Germline CDR1 and CDR2: SGHRS and YFSETQ. V trimming: 4 bases; J trimming: 0 bases; junction bases outside the gene matches: 9. The CDR3 loop spans 16 amino acids. For the CDR3, the DNA is TGCGCCAGCAGCCCGCGACAGGGTGCGATGAACACTGAAGCTTTCTTT. It yields the protein CASSPRQGAMNTEAFF.

The CDR3 sequence is CSASVGRWYADTQYF. The CDR3 nucleotides are TGCAGTGCTAGTGTGGGCCGGTGGTATGCAGATACGCAGTATTTT. The genes are TRBV20-1 and TRBJ2-3, with D unclear. Germline CDR1 DFQATT, CDR2 SNEGSKA (reference sequence). V lost 3 bases to trimming and J lost 4 bases, with 17 bases between them. The CDR3 is 15 residues long.

This chain uses TRBV11-2 with TRBJ1-1; possibly TRBD1 for D (6 bases). The CDR3 has 14 amino acids. The ends were cut back, 5 bases at V and 0 bases at J, with 10 bases in the middle. CDR1 and CDR2 (germline): SGHAT, FQNNGV. The DNA of the CDR3 is TGTGCCAGCAGCGGACAGAACATGAACACTGAAGCTTTCTTT. Its protein is CASSGQNMNTEAFF.

The chain links TRBV20-1 to TRBJ2-5, with a possible D match to TRBD1 (5 bases). Between the trimmed V and J ends, which lost 1 base and 7 bases, there was a span of 7 bases. This CDR3 comprises 11 residues. CDR1 is DFQATT and CDR2 is SNEGSKA in the germline V gene (reference sequence). This CDR3 is CSARATGTQYF. The DNA of the CDR3 is TGCAGTGCTAGAGCTACAGGGACCCAGTACTTC.

V usage is TRBV5-1 and J usage is TRBJ2-3; TRBD2 aligns across 8 bases. This CDR3 comprises 17 residues. Germline lookup yields CDR1 SGHRS and CDR2 YFSETQ. V shed 6 bases, J shed 0 bases, and the junction held 12 bases outside the gene matches. CDR3 DNA sequence: TGCGCCAGCAACCGGGGTAGCGGGGCCGCTAGCACAGATACGCAGTATTTT. Protein sequence: CASNRGSGAASTDTQYF.

The chain combines TRBV6-4 with TRBJ2-7; TRBD1 agrees at 8 bases. CDR1 is MRHNA and CDR2 is SNTAGT in the germline V gene. There are 13 residues in the CDR3. The J segment lost 2 bases and the V segment lost 11 bases, leaving 8 bases of the junction unmatched. The CDR3 region has the DNA TGTGCCGTTCTCAGGGGGCTTACCTACGAGCAGTACTTC. Translated, it gives CAVLRGLTYEQYF.

The chain is built from TRBV18 and TRBJ2-5, with TRBD1 matching 7 bases. V was clipped by 4 bases and J by 5 bases; unmatched bases: 7. Germline V gives CDR1 KGHSH, CDR2 LQKENI. The CDR3 length is 14 residues. This chain's CDR3 is CASSLTGEWETQYF. As DNA, the CDR3 is TGTGCCAGCTCACTTACAGGGGAGTGGGAGACCCAGTACTTC.

The rearrangement uses TRBV4-2 and TRBJ1-2; tentatively, D is TRBD1 (6 bases). Germline CDR1 LGHNA, CDR2 YNFKEQ. V dropped 0 bases and J dropped 6 bases, with 17 bases sitting between them. The CDR3 sequence is 16 residues long. The CDR3 nucleotides are TGTGCCAGCAGCCAAGACCCAACAGGGATTGTGAATGGCTACACCTTC. Translated: CASSQDPTGIVNGYTF.

The rearrangement links TRBV4-1 to TRBJ2-2; 7 nucleotides agree with TRBD2. The CDR3 has 15 amino acids. Trimming removed 2 bases from V and 1 base from J; junction bases left unmatched: 1. Germline V gives CDR1 MGHRA, CDR2 YSYEKL. CDR3 coding DNA: TGCGCCAGCAGCCAACTAGCGGTGAACACCGGGGAGCTGTTTTTT. It is translated as CASSQLAVNTGELFF.

The CDR3 DNA reads as TGTGCCAGCATAGTCCGGGGAACTGGGGCCAACGTCCTGACTTTC. Translated: CASIVRGTGANVLTF. The chain links TRBV2 to TRBJ2-6; tentative D call: TRBD2 (5 bases). The CDR3 extends over 15 amino acids. Per germline, CDR1 SNHLY and CDR2 FYNNEI. V was cut by 7 bases and J by 2 bases, with 12 bases left in between.

The chain links TRBV6-2 or TRBV6-3 to TRBJ2-6; 10 nucleotides line up with TRBD1. The CDR3 runs 19 residues. CDR1 is MNHEY and CDR2 is SVGEGT in the germline V gene. V shed 5 bases and J 0 bases; nucleotides not matched to a gene: 10. CDR3 amino acids: CASSTETGGEFSGANVLTF. The CDR3 DNA sequence: TGTGCCAGCAGTACAGAGACAGGGGGCGAATTCTCTGGGGCCAACGTCCTGACTTTC.

This clone was seen repeatedly, ten times or more. The chain is built from TRBV9 and TRBJ1-3; the D gene is possibly TRBD1 (5 bases). The CDR3 has 18 residues. Trimming removed 0 bases from V and 0 bases from J, with 16 bases in between. Germline assignment: CDR1 SGDLS and CDR2 YYNGEE. CDR3 loop: CASSVASLGASSGNTIYF. In DNA, the CDR3 is TGTGCCAGCAGCGTAGCCTCGCTCGGGGCGAGCTCTGGAAACACCATATATTTT.

This clone appeared a single time. The gene calls are TRBV5-1 and TRBJ2-5; 11 nucleotides align to TRBD2. The germline CDR1 and CDR2 sequences are SGHRS and YFSETQ. This CDR3 has 15 residues. Trimming cost V 4 bases and J 1 base; bases outside gene matches: 3. The CDR3, as DNA: TGCGCCAGCAGCAAACTAGCGGGAGCCCAAGAGACCCAGTACTTC. Translation gives CASSKLAGAQETQYF. The full variable domain, with the rest looked up from reference TRBV5-1 and TRBJ2-5, is KAGVTQTPRYLIKTRGQQVTLSCSPISGHRSVSWYQQTPGQGLQFLFEYFSETQRNKGNFPGRFSGRQFSNSRSEMNVSTLELGDSALYLCASSKLAGAQETQYFGPGTRLLVL.

The V and J genes are TRBV27 and TRBJ2-5; 11 nucleotides agree with TRBD2. Per germline, CDR1 MNHEY and CDR2 SMNVEV (reference sequence). V shed 7 bases, J shed 4 bases, and the junction held 8 bases outside the gene matches. The CDR3 is 15 amino acids. The DNA of the CDR3 is TGTGCCAGCACTACTAGCGGGGGTCTTGGAGAGACCCAGTACTTC. This encodes CASTTSGGLGETQYF.

The rearrangement uses TRBV29-1 and TRBJ2-5; TRBD1 matches 7 bases. From germline, CDR1 is SQVTM and CDR2 ANQGSEA. The ends lost 4 bases at V and 3 bases at J; junction bases unmatched: 5. The CDR3 covers 13 residues. The CDR3 DNA sequence: TGCAGCGTTGCAAGGGACAGAGAAGAGACCCAGTACTTC. It yields the protein CSVARDREETQYF.

J is TRBJ1-2 and V is TRBV12-3 or TRBV12-4; D is ambiguous. The CDR3 covers 12 residues. V shed 6 bases and J shed 8 bases, with 13 bases lying between them. In DNA, the CDR3 is TGTGCCAGCAGCAAGACCCAAAGGGGCTACACCTTC. Encoded protein: CASSKTQRGYTF.